Listed here are 16 T cell receptor beta chains from one sample, sequenced in a study of T-cell reconstitution after alpha-beta-depleted transplantation in children. Library preparation (for TCRbeta) was performed with unique molecular identifiers. Using its own MiXCR run on the PCR reads, TCRdb lists one record per CDR3 protein. This sample has around 440,000 distinct CDR3 sequences, with roughly a tenth found just once. The sample consisted of PBMCs, taken before TCRalphabeta/CD19-depleted stem cell transplant. The receptor source for this set is a child aged 2-15 years with inherited bone marrow failure, due to receive a stem cell transplant.

This clonotype showed up many times. The CDR3 region has the DNA TGTGCCACCAGTGACATGGGACAGGGCACCTACGAGCAGTACTTC. It translates to CATSDMGQGTYEQYF. This sequence joins TRBV24-1 and TRBJ2-7, with 9 bases lining up with TRBD1. Trimming cost V 4 bases and J 2 bases; bases outside gene matches: 5. This CDR3 is 15 amino acids long. Germline CDR1 reads KGHDR; CDR2 reads SFDVKD.

This clonotype was seen repeatedly, ten times or more. The chain is built from TRBV12-3 or TRBV12-4 and TRBJ2-3; 8 nucleotides agree with TRBD2. Trimming took 2 bases from V and 1 from J; bases not matched to a gene: 5. The CDR3 is 16 residues long. CDR3 nucleotides: TGTGCCAGCAGTTTACCGCGGGAGGACCGCACAGATACGCAGTATTTT. This codes for CASSLPREDRTDTQYF.

Many counts were recorded for this clonotype. The chain has TRBV5-4 and TRBJ1-6; D not resolved. This CDR3 has 14 residues. V was pared by 3 bases and J by 8 bases, with 12 bases between. From germline, CDR1 is SGHNT and CDR2 YYREEE (reference sequence). The CDR3 DNA sequence: TGTGCCAGCAGCTCCCTTTCGGAGCATTCACCCCTCCACTTT. As protein: CASSSLSEHSPLHF.

The sample holds a few counts of this clonotype. This chain connects TRBV5-5 to TRBJ2-7; D call uncertain. Germline CDR1 and CDR2: SGHKS and YYEKEE (reference sequence). Deletions cut 2 bases from V and 2 bases from J, with 11 bases between. The CDR3 covers 14 residues. CDR3 amino acids: CASSLDSPTYEQYF. DNA for the CDR3: TGTGCCAGCAGCTTAGATAGCCCCACCTACGAGCAGTACTTC. Complete variable domain (other parts from reference TRBV5-5 and TRBJ2-7): DAGVTQSPTHLIKTRGQQVTLRCSPISGHKSVSWYQQVLGQGPQFIFQYYEKEERGRGNFPDRFSARQFPNYSSELNVNALLLGDSALYLCASSLDSPTYEQYFGPGTRLTVT.

This clonotype was picked up many times. V is TRBV3-1 and J is TRBJ1-1; D is uncertain. Germline V lookup: CDR1 LGHDT, CDR2 YNNKEL (reference sequence). The length of the CDR3 is 15 residues. The germline V and J ends were trimmed by 4 bases and 8 bases, with 20 bases remaining between them. In DNA form, the CDR3 reads TGTGCCAGCAGCCTCCGGACGGTTGATAATATGGAAGCTTTCTTT. As protein: CASSLRTVDNMEAFF.

The V call is TRBV20-1, the J call TRBJ2-7, with 9 bases lining up with TRBD1. The CDR3 contains 15 residues. Germline V CDR1 and CDR2: DFQATT, SNEGSKA (reference sequence). After removal of 5 bases from V and 1 base from J, the junction contained 9 bases not matched to a gene. The CDR3 nucleotides are TGCAGTGCTGGGGTTCCGGGACAGGGATCCTACGAGCAGTACTTC. Protein: CSAGVPGQGSYEQYF.

This clonotype was seen at least ten times. The genes are TRBV20-1 and TRBJ2-1; TRBD2 matches 9 bases. Per the germline V gene, CDR1 is DFQATT and CDR2 is SNEGSKA (reference sequence). After removal of 1 base from V and 11 bases from J, the junction contained 12 bases not matched to a gene. CDR3 length: 15 residues. CDR3 residues: CSARATGTSSRKQFF. Written as DNA, the CDR3 is TGCAGTGCTAGAGCGACCGGGACTAGCTCACGAAAGCAGTTCTTC.

The gene calls are TRBV7-2 and TRBJ2-7; 7 nucleotides match TRBD1. The germline V gene encodes CDR1 SGHTA and CDR2 FQGNSA. V gave up 2 bases and J gave up 4 bases; unmatched junction bases: 11. The CDR3 has 16 amino acids. CDR3 loop: CASSLYAPETGYEQYF. CDR3 bases: TGTGCCAGCAGCTTATATGCCCCTGAGACAGGGTACGAGCAGTACTTC. Complete variable domain (other parts from reference TRBV7-2 and TRBJ2-7): GAGVSQSPSNKVTEKGKDVELRCDPISGHTALYWYRQSLGQGLEFLIYFQGNSAPDKSGLPSDRFSAERTGGSVSTLTIQRTQQEDSAVYLCASSLYAPETGYEQYFGPGTRLTVT.

The V call is TRBV7-9, the J call TRBJ2-1; D may be TRBD2 (6 bases). Germline V CDR1 and CDR2: SEHNR, FQNEAQ (reference sequence). V was trimmed by 5 bases and J by 4 bases, leaving 21 bases between them. This CDR3 contains 17 residues. CDR3 coding DNA: TGTGCCAGCAGCCCCTCCCGCGTTAGCGGAGAATACAATGAGCAGTTCTTC. This translates into CASSPSRVSGEYNEQFF. Variable domain in full (rest from reference TRBV7-9 and TRBJ2-1): DTGVSQNPRHKITKRGQNVTFRCDPISEHNRLYWYRQTLGQGPEFLTYFQNEAQLEKSRLLSDRFSAERPKGSFSTLEIQRTEQGDSAMYLCASSPSRVSGEYNEQFFGPGTRLTVL.

A few counts support this clonotype. This rearrangement joins TRBV2 to TRBJ2-1, with D perhaps matching TRBD2 (6 bases). From germline, CDR1 is SNHLY and CDR2 FYNNEI. Trimming took off 2 bases at V and 4 bases at J, with 12 bases between the two ends. CDR3 size: 15 residues. In DNA, the CDR3 is TGTGCCAGCAGTGAAAGGCGCGGGGTTTACAATGAGCAGTTCTTC. It specifies CASSERRGVYNEQFF.

In DNA form, the CDR3 reads TGTGCCAGCAGAGCCGGACAGCCGAACACTGAAGCTTTCTTT. Encoded protein: CASRAGQPNTEAFF. The chain employs TRBV5-4 and TRBJ1-1, with D possibly matching TRBD1 (6 bases). The V end was cut by 5 bases, the J end by 1 base, with 12 bases between. The CDR3 has 14 residues. CDR1 and CDR2 (germline): SGHNT, YYREEE (reference sequence).

This clonotype was seen at least ten times. CDR3 sequence: CASSQQGDYGYTF. CDR3 nucleotide sequence: TGCGCCAGCAGTCAACAGGGGGACTATGGCTACACCTTC. The chain combines TRBV5-1 with TRBJ1-2; 8 bases are a match to TRBD1. This CDR3 is built from 13 residues. Germline-derived CDR1 and CDR2 are SGHRS and YFSETQ. Unmatched junction bases numbered 3, after V lost 5 bases and J lost 3 bases.

This clonotype was seen a few times. The rearrangement joins TRBV20-1 to TRBJ2-7; D unresolved. The CDR3 runs to 15 residues. The V and J ends lost 1 base and 1 base respectively, with 14 bases between them. Germline values: CDR1 DFQATT, CDR2 SNEGSKA (reference sequence). CDR3 bases: TGCAGTGCTAGAGGAGGCTTTCCCCTTTCCTACGAGCAGTACTTC. Residues: CSARGGFPLSYEQYF.

This clonotype showed up many times. The V call is TRBV2, the J call TRBJ2-1, with 9 bases lining up with TRBD2. Looked up from germline, CDR1 is SNHLY and CDR2 is FYNNEI. The CDR3 is 15 residues long. Unmatched junction bases numbered 10, after V lost 11 bases and J lost 2 bases. CDR3 nucleotide sequence: TGTGCCTGGCCCTTCGGCGGGAGGGCCTACAATGAGCAGTTCTTC. Translated, it gives CAWPFGGRAYNEQFF.

This clonotype showed up just a few times. This chain links TRBV23-1 with TRBJ2-4; TRBD1 agrees at 9 bases. TRBV23-1 has ORF status, its function being uncertain. J gave up 2 bases and V 0 bases, and 5 bases lay outside the gene matches. This CDR3 spans 17 amino acids. CDR3 bases: TGCGCCAGCAGTCAATCTTGGGACAGGGACACCAAAAACATTCAGTACTTC. Amino acid sequence: CASSQSWDRDTKNIQYF.

This clonotype was observed a handful of times. The chain is built from TRBV27 and TRBJ2-1; 8 bases line up with TRBD2. Unmatched junction bases numbered 5, after V lost 1 base and J lost 0 bases. CDR3 length: 17 residues. Germline CDR1 reads MNHEY; CDR2 reads SMNVEV (reference sequence). Here the CDR3 DNA reads TGTGCCAGCAGTTTATGGGCGGGAGGAAGCTCCTACAATGAGCAGTTCTTC. Translated, it gives CASSLWAGGSSYNEQFF.